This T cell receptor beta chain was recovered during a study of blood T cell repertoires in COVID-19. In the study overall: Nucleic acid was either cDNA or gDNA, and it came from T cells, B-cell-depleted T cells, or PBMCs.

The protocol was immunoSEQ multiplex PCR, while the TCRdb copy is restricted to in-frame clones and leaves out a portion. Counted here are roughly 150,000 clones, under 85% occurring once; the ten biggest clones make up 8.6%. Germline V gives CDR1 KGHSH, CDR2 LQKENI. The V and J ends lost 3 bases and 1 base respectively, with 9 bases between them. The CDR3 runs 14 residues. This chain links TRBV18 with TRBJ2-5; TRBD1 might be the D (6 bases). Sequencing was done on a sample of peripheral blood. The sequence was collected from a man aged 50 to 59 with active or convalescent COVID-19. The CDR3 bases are TGTGCCAGCTCACCCCAGGGGCCCCAAGAGACCCAGTACTTC. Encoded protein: CASSPQGPQETQYF.